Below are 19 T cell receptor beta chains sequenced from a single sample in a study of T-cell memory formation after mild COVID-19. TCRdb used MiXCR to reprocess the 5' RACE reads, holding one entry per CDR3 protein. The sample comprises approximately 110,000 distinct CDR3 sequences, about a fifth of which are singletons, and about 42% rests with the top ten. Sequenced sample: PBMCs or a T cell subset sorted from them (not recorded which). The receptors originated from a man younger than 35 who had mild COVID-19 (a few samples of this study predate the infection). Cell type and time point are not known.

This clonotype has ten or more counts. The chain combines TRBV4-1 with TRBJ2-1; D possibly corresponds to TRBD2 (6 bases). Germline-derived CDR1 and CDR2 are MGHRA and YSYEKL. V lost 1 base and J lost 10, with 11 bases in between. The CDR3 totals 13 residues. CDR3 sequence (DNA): TGCGCCAGCAGCCAAGCCCCCGGGGGAGAGCAGTTCTTC. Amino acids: CASSQAPGGEQFF.

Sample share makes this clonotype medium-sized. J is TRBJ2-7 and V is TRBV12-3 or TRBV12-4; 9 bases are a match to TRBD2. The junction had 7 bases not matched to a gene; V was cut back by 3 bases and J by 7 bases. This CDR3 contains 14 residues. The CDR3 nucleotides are TGTGCCAGCAGTTTTGGCGGGGGGGCCGGTGAGCAGTACTTC. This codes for CASSFGGGAGEQYF.

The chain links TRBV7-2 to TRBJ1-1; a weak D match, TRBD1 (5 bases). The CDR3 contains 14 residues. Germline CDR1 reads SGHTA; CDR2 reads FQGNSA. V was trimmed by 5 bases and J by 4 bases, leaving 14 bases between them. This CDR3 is CASSATVAGTEAFF. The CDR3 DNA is TGTGCCAGCAGCGCGACAGTCGCGGGCACTGAAGCTTTCTTT.

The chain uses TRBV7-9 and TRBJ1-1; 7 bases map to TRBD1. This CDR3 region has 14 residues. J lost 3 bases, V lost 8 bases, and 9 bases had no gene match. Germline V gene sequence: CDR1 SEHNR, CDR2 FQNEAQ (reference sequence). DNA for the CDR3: TGTGCCAGCTTCCGGACAGGAGGGGACACTGAAGCTTTCTTT. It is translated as CASFRTGGDTEAFF.

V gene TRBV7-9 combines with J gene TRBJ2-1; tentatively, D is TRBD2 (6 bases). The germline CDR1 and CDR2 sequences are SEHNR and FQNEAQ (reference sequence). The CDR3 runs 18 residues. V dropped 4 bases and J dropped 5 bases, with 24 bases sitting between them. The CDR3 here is CASSSAGRTLDRNNEQFF. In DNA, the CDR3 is TGTGCCAGCAGCTCCGCTGGGAGGACCCTAGACCGTAACAATGAGCAGTTCTTC.

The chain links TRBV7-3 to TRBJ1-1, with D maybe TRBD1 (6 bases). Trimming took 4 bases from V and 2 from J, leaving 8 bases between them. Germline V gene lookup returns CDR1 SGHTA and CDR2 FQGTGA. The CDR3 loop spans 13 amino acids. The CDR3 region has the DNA TGTGCCAGCAGCTCACAGGGTAACACTGAAGCTTTCTTT. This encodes CASSSQGNTEAFF.

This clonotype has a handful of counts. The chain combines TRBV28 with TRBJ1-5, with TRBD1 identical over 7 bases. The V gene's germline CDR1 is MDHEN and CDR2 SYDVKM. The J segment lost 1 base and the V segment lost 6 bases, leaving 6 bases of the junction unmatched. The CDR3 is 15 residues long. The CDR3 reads CASSGTVSSNQPQHF. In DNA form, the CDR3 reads TGTGCCAGCAGCGGGACAGTTTCGAGCAATCAGCCCCAGCATTTT.

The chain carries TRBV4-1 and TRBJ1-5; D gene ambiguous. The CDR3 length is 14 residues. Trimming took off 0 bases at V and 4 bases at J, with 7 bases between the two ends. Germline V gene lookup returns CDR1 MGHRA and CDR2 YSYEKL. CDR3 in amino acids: CASSQETENQPQHF. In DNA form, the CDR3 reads TGCGCCAGCAGCCAAGAGACCGAGAATCAGCCCCAGCATTTT.

The CDR3 loop reads CASSLAGQGSITQHF. The DNA of the CDR3 is TGTGCCAGCAGTTTAGCGGGACAGGGTTCCATAACCCAGCATTTT. V and J are TRBV27 and TRBJ1-5; 9 positions match TRBD1. Trimming removed 2 bases from V and 11 bases from J; junction bases left unmatched: 10. This CDR3 has 15 residues. CDR1 and CDR2 (germline): MNHEY, SMNVEV (reference sequence).

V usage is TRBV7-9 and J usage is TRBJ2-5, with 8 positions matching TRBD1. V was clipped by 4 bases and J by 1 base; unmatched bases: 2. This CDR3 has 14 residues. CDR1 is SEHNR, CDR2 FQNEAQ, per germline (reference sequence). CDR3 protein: CASSSTGGQETQYF. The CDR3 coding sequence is TGTGCCAGCAGCTCAACAGGGGGCCAAGAGACCCAGTACTTC. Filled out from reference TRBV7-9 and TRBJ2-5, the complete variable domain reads DTGVSQNPRHKITKRGQNVTFRCDPISEHNRLYWYRQTLGQGPEFLTYFQNEAQLEKSRLLSDRFSAERPKGSFSTLEIQRTEQGDSAMYLCASSSTGGQETQYFGPGTRLLVL.

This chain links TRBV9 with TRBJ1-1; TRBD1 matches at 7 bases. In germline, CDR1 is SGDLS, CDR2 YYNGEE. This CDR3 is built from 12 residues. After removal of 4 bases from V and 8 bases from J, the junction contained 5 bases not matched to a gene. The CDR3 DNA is TGTGCCAGCAGCCCAGGGACAGTCGAAGCTTTCTTT. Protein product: CASSPGTVEAFF.

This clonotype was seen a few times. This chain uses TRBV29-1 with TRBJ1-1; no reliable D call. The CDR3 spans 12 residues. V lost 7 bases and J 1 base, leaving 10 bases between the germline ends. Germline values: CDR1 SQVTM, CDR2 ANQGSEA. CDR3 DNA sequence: TGCAGCGCGACGGACGGGAACACTGAAGCTTTCTTT. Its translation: CSATDGNTEAFF.

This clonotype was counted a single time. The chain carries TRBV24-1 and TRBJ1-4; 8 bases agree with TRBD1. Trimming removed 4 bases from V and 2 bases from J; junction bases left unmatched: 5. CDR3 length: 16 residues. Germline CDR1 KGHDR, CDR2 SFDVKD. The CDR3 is CATSDPRTGTNEKLFF. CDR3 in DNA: TGTGCCACCAGTGACCCCCGGACAGGGACTAATGAAAAACTGTTTTTT.

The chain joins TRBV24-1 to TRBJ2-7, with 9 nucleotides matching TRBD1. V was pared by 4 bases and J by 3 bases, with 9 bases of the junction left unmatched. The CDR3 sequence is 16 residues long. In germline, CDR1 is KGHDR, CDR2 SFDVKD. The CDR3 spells CATSDTGQGMLYEQYF. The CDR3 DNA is TGTGCCACCAGTGACACTGGACAGGGGATGCTCTACGAGCAGTACTTC.

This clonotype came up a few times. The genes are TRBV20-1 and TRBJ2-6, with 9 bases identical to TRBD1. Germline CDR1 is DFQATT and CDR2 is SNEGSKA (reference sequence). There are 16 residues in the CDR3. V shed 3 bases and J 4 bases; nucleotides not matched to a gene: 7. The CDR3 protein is CSARNRGLEGANVLTF. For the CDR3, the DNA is TGCAGTGCTAGGAACAGGGGGCTCGAAGGGGCCAACGTCCTGACTTTC.

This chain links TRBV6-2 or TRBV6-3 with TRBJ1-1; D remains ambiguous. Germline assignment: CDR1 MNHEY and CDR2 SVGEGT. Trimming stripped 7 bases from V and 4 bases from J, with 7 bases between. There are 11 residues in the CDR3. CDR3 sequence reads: CASKESTEAFF. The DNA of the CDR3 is TGTGCCAGCAAGGAGAGCACTGAAGCTTTCTTT.

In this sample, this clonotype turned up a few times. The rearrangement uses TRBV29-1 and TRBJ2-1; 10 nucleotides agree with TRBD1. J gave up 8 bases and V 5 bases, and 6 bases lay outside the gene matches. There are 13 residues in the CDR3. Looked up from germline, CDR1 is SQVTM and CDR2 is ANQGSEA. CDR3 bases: TGCAGCGTTAAGACAGGGGGCGTGTATGAGCAGTTCTTC. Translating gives CSVKTGGVYEQFF.

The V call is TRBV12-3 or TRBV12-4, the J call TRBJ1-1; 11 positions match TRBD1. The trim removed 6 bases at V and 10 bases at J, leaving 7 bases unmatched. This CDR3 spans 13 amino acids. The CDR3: CASSLGQGAAAFF. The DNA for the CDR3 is TGTGCCAGCAGCCTCGGACAGGGGGCTGCAGCTTTCTTT.

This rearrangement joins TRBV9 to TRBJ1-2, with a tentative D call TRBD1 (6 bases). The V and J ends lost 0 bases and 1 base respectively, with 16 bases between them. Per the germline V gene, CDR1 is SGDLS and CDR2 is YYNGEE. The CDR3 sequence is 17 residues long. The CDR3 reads CASSVAVPGGDNYGYTF. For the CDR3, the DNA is TGTGCCAGCAGCGTAGCCGTTCCGGGGGGCGATAACTATGGCTACACCTTC.